Following are 3 T cell receptor beta chains from one sample sequenced in a study of blood T cell repertoires in COVID-19. Clones were sequenced by immunoSEQ multiplex PCR, and TCRdb holds only the in-frame ones, with some missing. This table has more than 200,000 clones, about 88% appearing once. The sample was peripheral blood. Source of these receptors: a woman aged 55-69 years with COVID-19, enrolled during active disease.

The rearrangement uses TRBV5-5 and TRBJ1-1, with 7 positions matching TRBD1. Germline V lookup: CDR1 SGHKS, CDR2 YYEKEE (reference sequence). The CDR3 runs to 15 residues. J was trimmed by 4 bases and V by 5 bases; bases with no gene match: 11. The CDR3 coding sequence is TGTGCCAGCAGTCCTACAGGGGCCGTGGGCACTGAAGCTTTCTTT. Its translation is CASSPTGAVGTEAFF.

Only one count was recorded for this clone. V gene TRBV5-4 combines with J gene TRBJ2-1; 9 bases are shared with TRBD2. V was pared by 3 bases and J by 4 bases, with 11 bases of the junction left unmatched. From germline, CDR1 is SGHNT and CDR2 YYREEE (reference sequence). The CDR3 consists of 17 residues. The CDR3 sequence: CASSSPVAGGFYNEQFF. The CDR3 nucleotides read TGTGCCAGCAGCTCCCCCGTGGCGGGAGGGTTTTACAATGAGCAGTTCTTC.

The V and J genes are TRBV12-3 or TRBV12-4 and TRBJ2-4; D may be TRBD1 (6 bases). Trimming cost V 5 bases and J 3 bases, with 8 bases left between them. This CDR3 region has 13 residues. CDR3 sequence (DNA): TGTGCCAGCAGTCAGGGGAACAAAAACATTCAGTACTTC. It codes for CASSQGNKNIQYF.